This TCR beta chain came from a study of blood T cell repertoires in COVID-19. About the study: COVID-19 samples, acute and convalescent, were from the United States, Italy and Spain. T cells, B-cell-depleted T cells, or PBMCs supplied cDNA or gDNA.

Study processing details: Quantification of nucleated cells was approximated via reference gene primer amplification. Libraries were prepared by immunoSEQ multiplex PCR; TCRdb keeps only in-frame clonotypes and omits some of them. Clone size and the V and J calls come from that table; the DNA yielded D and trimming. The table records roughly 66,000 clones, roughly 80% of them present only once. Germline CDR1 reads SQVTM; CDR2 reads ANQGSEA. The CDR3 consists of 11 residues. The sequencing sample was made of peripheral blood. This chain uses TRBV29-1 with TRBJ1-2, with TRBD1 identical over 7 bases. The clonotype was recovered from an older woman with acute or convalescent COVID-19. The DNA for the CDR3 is TGCAGTGGAAACAGGGGTCAGGGCTACACCTTC. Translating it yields CSGNRGQGYTF.